This T cell receptor beta chain derives from a study of immune cell composition in non-small cell lung cancer. As for the study in general: Histologic subtype was mainly adenocarcinoma or squamous cell carcinoma.

This clone was recorded only once. Its matching antigen is unknown. Normal lung was sampled as far from the tumour as possible, at least 3 cm. Genomic DNA came from frozen unsorted single-cell suspensions. Per the germline V gene, CDR1 is SGHTA and CDR2 is FQGNSA. The CDR3 is 15 amino acids. V shed 6 bases, J shed 1 base, and the junction held 6 bases outside the gene matches. Sequencing was performed with immunoSEQ multiplex PCR; in TCRdb, only in-frame clones are kept and a portion is missing. The sample lists roughly 3,400 clones; about 70% were seen once. Points from the study as a whole: Dominant in vivo tumour-associated clones were not shown to share tumour-reactive sequences. Adenocarcinomas with higher top tumour-associated clone frequency had more reactive TILs.

Sample: non-adjacent lung tissue. The sequence was collected from a human donor with non-small cell lung cancer. The V gene is TRBV7-2, the J gene TRBJ1-1; 9 positions match TRBD1. The CDR3 DNA reads as TGTGCCAGCAGACGGTCGGGACAGGGGAACACTGAAGCTTTCTTT. This codes for CASRRSGQGNTEAFF.